These 25 T cell receptor beta chains came from one sample sequenced in a study of identical twins. TCRdb passed the 5' RACE reads through MiXCR, listing each CDR3 protein once. In the table there are a few hundred thousand distinct CDR3 sequences, approximately 13% of which are singletons. These data are also associated with another study on yellow fever vaccine responses in identical twins.

Sequenced sample: CD8+ T cells sorted from blood. Source of these receptors: a woman aged 18-30 years in good health.

V gene TRBV3-1 combines with J gene TRBJ2-2; 7 nucleotides agree with TRBD1. The CDR3 runs to 18 residues. Trimming removed 0 bases from V and 6 bases from J; junction bases left unmatched: 13. Germline CDR1 and CDR2: LGHDT and YNNKEL (reference sequence). CDR3 residues: CASSQDLGDSQLPGELFF. The CDR3 DNA sequence: TGTGCCAGCAGCCAAGATCTCGGGGACAGTCAATTGCCCGGGGAGCTGTTTTTT.

This clonotype appeared a few times. J is TRBJ2-5 and V is TRBV29-1; 8 positions match TRBD2. The CDR3 runs 18 residues. V gave up 3 bases and J gave up 1 base; unmatched junction bases: 16. Per germline, CDR1 SQVTM and CDR2 ANQGSEA. The CDR3 DNA sequence: TGCAGCGTTGAGTTAGCAGCGGGGGCTGAAATGGTCCAAGAGACCCAGTACTTC. This codes for CSVELAAGAEMVQETQYF.

This clonotype was observed a few times. The rearrangement uses TRBV20-1 and TRBJ2-7; 8 positions agree with TRBD2. The V segment lost 3 bases and the J segment 3 bases; nucleotides outside the gene matches: 13. The CDR3 runs to 16 residues. CDR1 is DFQATT, CDR2 SNEGSKA, per germline (reference sequence). The CDR3 nucleotides read TGCAGTGCTAGTTTGCGGGGGGCCGCTGGATACTACGAGCAGTACGTC. Amino acid sequence: CSASLRGAAGYYEQYV.

The J gene is TRBJ2-7, the V gene TRBV13, with 7 bases that match TRBD2. CDR1 PRHDT and CDR2 FYEKMQ come from the germline V gene (reference sequence). The CDR3 runs to 16 residues. With 5 bases clipped from V and 3 bases from J, the junction kept 13 bases outside the gene matches. The CDR3: CASSPQRESPFYEQYF. The DNA for the CDR3 is TGTGCCAGCAGCCCCCAGCGGGAATCCCCTTTCTACGAGCAGTACTTC.

The J gene is TRBJ2-7, the V gene TRBV6-5, with 10 bases that match TRBD1. Germline lookup yields CDR1 MNHEY and CDR2 SVGAGI. The CDR3 spans 15 residues. The trim removed 4 bases at V and 4 bases at J, leaving 7 bases unmatched. CDR3 region: CASSSPGQGSYEQYF. In DNA, the CDR3 is TGTGCCAGCAGTTCCCCGGGACAGGGGTCTTACGAGCAGTACTTC.

The table lists this clonotype with many counts. The rearrangement joins TRBV4-1 to TRBJ2-2; D ambiguous. CDR3 length: 17 residues. The germline V gene has CDR1 MGHRA and CDR2 YSYEKL. V lost 0 bases, J lost 4 bases, and 15 bases lay in between. CDR3 amino acids: CASSQDTAQLITGELFF. DNA for the CDR3: TGCGCCAGCAGCCAAGATACGGCACAGCTAATCACCGGGGAGCTGTTTTTT.

This clonotype was counted at least ten times. This rearrangement joins TRBV15 to TRBJ2-3, with 8 bases matching TRBD1. The CDR3 spans 15 residues. V trimming: 2 bases; J trimming: 0 bases; junction bases outside the gene matches: 1. Germline V gene sequence: CDR1 LNHNV, CDR2 YYDKDF (reference sequence). The CDR3 sequence: CATSRRDRSTDTQYF. The CDR3 DNA reads as TGTGCCACCAGCAGACGGGACAGGAGCACAGATACGCAGTATTTT. Together with reference TRBV15 and TRBJ2-3, the CDR3 gives the full variable domain: DAMVIQNPRYQVTQFGKPVTLSCSQTLNHNVMYWYQQKSSQAPKLLFHYYDKDFNNEADTPDNFQSRRPNTSFCFLDIRSPGLGDTAMYLCATSRRDRSTDTQYFGPGTRLTVL.

A single count supports this clonotype. The genes are TRBV2 and TRBJ2-4, with unresolved D. CDR1 is SNHLY, CDR2 FYNNEI, per germline. Trimming pared 10 bases from V and 0 bases from J, leaving 4 bases between. The length of the CDR3 is 11 residues. CDR3 residues: CANLAKNIQYF. CDR3 coding DNA: TGTGCCAACCTAGCCAAAAACATTCAGTACTTC. Combining the CDR3 with reference TRBV2 and TRBJ2-4 gives the whole variable domain EPEVTQTPSHQVTQMGQEVILRCVPISNHLYFYWYRQILGQKVEFLVSFYNNEISEKSEIFDDQFSVERPDGSNFTLKIRSTKLEDSAMYFCANLAKNIQYFGAGTRLSVL.

A few counts support this clonotype. The chain couples TRBV20-1 to TRBJ2-7, with D tentatively TRBD2 (6 bases). Germline V gene lookup returns CDR1 DFQATT and CDR2 SNEGSKA (reference sequence). The CDR3 is 12 amino acids. Here the CDR3 reads CGGRTDSYEQYV. The DNA of the CDR3 is TGCGGGGGGAGGACGGATAGCTACGAGCAGTACGTC.

This clonotype was found a few times. CDR3 nucleotide sequence: TGTGCCAGCAGCCAAGATTTCGGGGGCGAGCAGTACGTC. Protein sequence: CASSQDFGGEQYV. The chain combines TRBV14 with TRBJ2-7; D possibly corresponds to TRBD2 (6 bases). V was cut by 0 bases and J by 6 bases, with 9 bases left in between. CDR3 length: 13 amino acids. CDR1 is SGHDN and CDR2 is FVKESK in the germline V gene.

This clonotype was detected only a few times. The genes are TRBV5-4 and TRBJ2-6, with D possibly matching TRBD2 (6 bases). CDR3 length equals 15 residues. V was trimmed by 4 bases and J by 0 bases, leaving 8 bases between them. The germline gives CDR1 SGHNT, CDR2 YYREEE (reference sequence). This CDR3 reads CASSVGGSGANVLTF. CDR3 coding DNA: TGTGCCAGCAGCGTGGGGGGCTCTGGGGCCAACGTCCTGACTTTC.

The sample holds many counts of this clonotype. The chain couples TRBV24-1 to TRBJ2-1; TRBD2 matches at 14 bases. V trimming: 7 bases; J trimming: 0 bases; junction bases outside the gene matches: 10. The CDR3 is made up of 19 amino acids. Germline V gene lookup returns CDR1 KGHDR and CDR2 SFDVKD. Written as DNA, the CDR3 is TGTGCCACCAGCGACCCCGGACTAGCGGGAGGCAGCTCCTACAATGAGCAGTTCTTC. Protein: CATSDPGLAGGSSYNEQFF.

The chain uses TRBV7-2 and TRBJ2-7, with D perhaps TRBD1 (6 bases). The germline gives CDR1 SGHTA, CDR2 FQGNSA. The CDR3 runs to 15 residues. The V end was cut by 5 bases, the J end by 4 bases, with 18 bases between. The CDR3: CASSPGTPGQYEQYF. The CDR3 nucleotides read TGTGCCAGCAGCCCCGGGACACCAGGCCAATACGAGCAGTACTTC.

The chain couples TRBV3-1 to TRBJ1-1; D uncertain. V dropped 0 bases and J dropped 0 bases, with 8 bases sitting between them. The CDR3 is made up of 15 amino acids. Germline V gives CDR1 LGHDT, CDR2 YNNKEL (reference sequence). CDR3: CASSQDPRLNTEAFF. CDR3 coding DNA: TGTGCCAGCAGCCAAGATCCGCGGCTGAACACTGAAGCTTTCTTT.

The chain joins TRBV6-1 to TRBJ2-7; TRBD2 matches 8 bases. CDR1 and CDR2 (germline): MNHNS, SASEGT. V trimming: 1 base; J trimming: 3 bases; junction bases outside the gene matches: 8. The CDR3 sequence is 16 residues long. Here the CDR3 reads CASSEEWVTSGYEQYF. The CDR3, as DNA: TGTGCCAGCAGTGAAGAGTGGGTAACTAGCGGCTACGAGCAGTACTTC.

The chain combines TRBV28 with TRBJ2-5, with 9 bases matching TRBD1. This CDR3 region has 17 residues. Germline V gives CDR1 MDHEN, CDR2 SYDVKM. Losses at the gene ends were 2 bases for V and 2 bases for J; bases not matched to a gene: 9. CDR3 residues: CASSLRRWDREQETQYF. CDR3 in DNA: TGTGCCAGCAGTTTAAGGCGATGGGACAGGGAACAAGAGACCCAGTACTTC.

This clonotype was observed many times. The chain is built from TRBV5-1 and TRBJ1-2; the D is unclear. This CDR3 is 19 amino acids long. Germline V gene sequence: CDR1 SGHRS, CDR2 YFSETQ. With 0 bases removed from V and 4 bases from J, the gap between germline ends came to 25 bases. This CDR3 is CASSLGYVDRTAEGYGYTF. The CDR3 bases are TGCGCCAGCAGCTTGGGGTACGTGGATCGAACGGCCGAGGGCTATGGCTACACCTTC.

This clonotype was recorded a few times. This rearrangement joins TRBV12-3 or TRBV12-4 to TRBJ1-2; D ambiguous. CDR3 length: 14 residues. The V end was cut by 5 bases, the J end by 1 base, with 11 bases between. CDR3 residues: CASSPPEGNYGYTF. The CDR3 DNA sequence: TGTGCCAGCAGTCCCCCGGAGGGTAACTATGGCTACACCTTC.

The V and J genes are TRBV7-9 and TRBJ2-3; 7 bases map to TRBD1. J gave up 1 base and V 5 bases, and 9 bases lay outside the gene matches. CDR3 length equals 16 residues. Germline V CDR1 and CDR2: SEHNR, FQNEAQ (reference sequence). The CDR3 loop reads CASSLRQGWGTDTQYF. DNA for the CDR3: TGTGCCAGCAGCCTCCGACAGGGTTGGGGCACAGATACGCAGTATTTT.

J is TRBJ2-1 and V is TRBV24-1, with D perhaps TRBD2 (6 bases). Germline CDR1 is KGHDR and CDR2 is SFDVKD. This CDR3 comprises 17 residues. Trimming cost V 4 bases and J 2 bases, with 17 bases left between them. Here the CDR3 DNA reads TGTGCCACCAGTGACCCCGGACTACCGGGGCCCTACAATGAGCAGTTCTTC. Translating gives CATSDPGLPGPYNEQFF.

In its sample, this clonotype was seen many times. The chain employs TRBV5-5 and TRBJ1-1, with D perhaps TRBD1 (5 bases). Trimming left V 2 bases short and J 3 bases short, with 14 bases between. CDR1 and CDR2 (germline): SGHKS, YYEKEE (reference sequence). The CDR3 is 15 residues long. CDR3 in amino acids: CASSFFGAGDTEAFF. The CDR3 nucleotides are TGTGCCAGCAGCTTCTTCGGGGCCGGAGACACTGAAGCTTTCTTT.

This clonotype was picked up a small number of times. The chain uses TRBV6-6 and TRBJ2-1, with D possibly being TRBD1 or TRBD2 (5 bases each). Per the germline V gene, CDR1 is MNHNY and CDR2 is SVGAGI (reference sequence). CDR3 length: 13 residues. Between the trimmed V and J ends, which lost 6 bases and 9 bases, there was a span of 15 bases. CDR3 bases: TGTGCCAGCAGCATTGGGGGTTTCGCTGAGCAGTTCTTC. This codes for CASSIGGFAEQFF.

This clonotype was counted a few times. The V call is TRBV6-4, the J call TRBJ2-1; 8 bases fit TRBD2. This CDR3 comprises 16 residues. Per germline, CDR1 MRHNA and CDR2 SNTAGT. Trimming cost V 1 base and J 2 bases; bases outside gene matches: 4. The CDR3 region has the DNA TGTGCCAGCAGTGACTTGGCCGGGAGGGCCTACAATGAGCAGTTCTTC. Translating gives CASSDLAGRAYNEQFF.

The rearrangement links TRBV11-2 to TRBJ2-7; TRBD2 agrees at 7 bases. The CDR3 extends over 12 amino acids. The trim removed 7 bases at V and 4 bases at J, leaving 4 bases unmatched. Germline CDR1 is SGHAT and CDR2 is FQNNGV. This CDR3 is CASTPGGYEQYV. The CDR3 DNA sequence: TGTGCCAGCACCCCCGGGGGGTACGAGCAGTACGTC.

The chain is built from TRBV15 and TRBJ1-2, with D tentatively TRBD1 (5 bases). This CDR3 comprises 14 residues. V lost 0 bases and J lost 3, with 8 bases in between. CDR1 is LNHNV, CDR2 YYDKDF, per germline (reference sequence). The CDR3 nucleotides are TGTGCCACCAGCAGAGAAGGGGTGGACTATGGCTACACCTTC. Protein product: CATSREGVDYGYTF.